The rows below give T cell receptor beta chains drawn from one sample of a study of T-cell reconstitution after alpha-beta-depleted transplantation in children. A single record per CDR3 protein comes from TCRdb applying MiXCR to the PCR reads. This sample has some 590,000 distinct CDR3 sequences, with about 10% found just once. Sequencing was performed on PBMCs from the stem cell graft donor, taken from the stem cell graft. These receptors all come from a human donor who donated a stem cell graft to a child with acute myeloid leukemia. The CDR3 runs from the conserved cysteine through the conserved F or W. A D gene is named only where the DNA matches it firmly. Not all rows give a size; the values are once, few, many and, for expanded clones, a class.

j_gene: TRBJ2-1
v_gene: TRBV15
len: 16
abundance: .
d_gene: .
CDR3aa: CAASRDMSGTHNEQFF
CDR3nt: TGTGCCGCCAGCAGAGATATGAGCGGAACCCACAATGAGCAGTTCTTC

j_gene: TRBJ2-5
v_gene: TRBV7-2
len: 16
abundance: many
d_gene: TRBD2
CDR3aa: CASSSRTSGRVETQYF
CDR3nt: TGTGCCAGCAGCTCCAGGACTAGCGGGAGGGTGGAGACCCAGTACTTC

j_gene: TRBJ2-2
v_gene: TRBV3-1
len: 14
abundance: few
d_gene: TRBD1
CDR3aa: CASSLMTGSGELFF
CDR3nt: TGTGCCAGCAGCCTCATGACAGGGTCTGGGGAGCTGTTTTTT

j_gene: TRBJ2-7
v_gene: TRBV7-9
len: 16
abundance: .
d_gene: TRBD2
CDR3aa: CASDRLAGETIYEQYF
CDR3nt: TGTGCCAGCGACCGACTAGCGGGAGAGACTATCTACGAGCAGTACTTC

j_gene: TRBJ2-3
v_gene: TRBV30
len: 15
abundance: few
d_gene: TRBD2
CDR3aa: CAWSVGGGGTDTQYF
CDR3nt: TGTGCCTGGAGTGTTGGGGGGGGTGGCACAGATACGCAGTATTTT

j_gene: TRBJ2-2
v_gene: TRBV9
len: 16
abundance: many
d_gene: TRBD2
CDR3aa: CASSVGLAVNTGELFF
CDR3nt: TGTGCCAGCAGCGTTGGACTAGCGGTGAACACCGGGGAGCTGTTTTTT

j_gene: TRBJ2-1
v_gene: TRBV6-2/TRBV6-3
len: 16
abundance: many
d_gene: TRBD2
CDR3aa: CASSYPTSGGTLGQFF
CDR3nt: TGTGCCAGCAGTTACCCGACTAGCGGGGGTACATTAGGACAGTTCTTC

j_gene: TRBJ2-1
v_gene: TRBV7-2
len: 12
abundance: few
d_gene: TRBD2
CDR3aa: CASSLATSGQFF
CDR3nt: TGTGCCAGCAGCTTAGCGACTAGCGGGCAGTTCTTC

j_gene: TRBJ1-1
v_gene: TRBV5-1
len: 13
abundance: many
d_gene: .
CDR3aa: CASSKDGLTEAFF
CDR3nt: TGCGCCAGCAGCAAGGACGGACTTACTGAAGCTTTCTTT

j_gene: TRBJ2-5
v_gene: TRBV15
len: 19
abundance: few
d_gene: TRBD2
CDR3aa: CATSRDLGLAGGSVETQYF
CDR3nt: TGTGCCACCAGCAGAGATTTAGGGCTAGCGGGAGGGTCGGTAGAGACCCAGTACTTC

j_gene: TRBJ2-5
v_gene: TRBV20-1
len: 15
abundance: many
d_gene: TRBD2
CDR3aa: CSAKVTSGNRETQYF
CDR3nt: TGCAGTGCTAAAGTGACTAGCGGGAACCGGGAGACCCAGTACTTC

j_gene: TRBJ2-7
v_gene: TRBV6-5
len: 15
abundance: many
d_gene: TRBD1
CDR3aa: CASSYSGQGANEQYF
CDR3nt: TGTGCCAGCAGTTACTCGGGCCAGGGGGCAAACGAGCAGTACTTC

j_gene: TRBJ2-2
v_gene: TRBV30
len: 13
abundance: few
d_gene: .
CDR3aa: CAWKELNTGELFF
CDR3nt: TGTGCCTGGAAAGAACTTAACACCGGGGAGCTGTTTTTT

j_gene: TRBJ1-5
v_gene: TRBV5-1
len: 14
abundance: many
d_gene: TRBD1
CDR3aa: CASSSGQAHQPQHF
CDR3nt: TGCGCCAGCAGCTCCGGACAGGCCCATCAGCCCCAGCATTTT

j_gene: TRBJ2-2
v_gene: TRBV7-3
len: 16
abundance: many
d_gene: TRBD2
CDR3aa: CASSLRGLAGGGELFF
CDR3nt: TGTGCCAGCAGCTTAAGAGGACTAGCGGGAGGCGGGGAGCTGTTTTTT

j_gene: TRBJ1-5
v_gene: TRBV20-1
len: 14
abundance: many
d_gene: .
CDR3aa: CSARLGIVNQPQHF
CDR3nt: TGCAGTGCTAGATTAGGCATAGTTAATCAGCCCCAGCATTTT

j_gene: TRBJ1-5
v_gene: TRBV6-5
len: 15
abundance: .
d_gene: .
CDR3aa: CASSYSWKSDQPQHF
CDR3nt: TGTGCCAGCAGTTACTCGTGGAAATCGGATCAGCCCCAGCATTTT

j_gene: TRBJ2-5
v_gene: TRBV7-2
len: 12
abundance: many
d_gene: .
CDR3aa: CASSLIQGPQYF
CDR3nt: TGTGCCAGCAGCTTAATCCAGGGTCCCCAGTACTTC

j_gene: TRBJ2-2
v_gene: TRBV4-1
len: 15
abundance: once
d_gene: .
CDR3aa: CASSQAGQFTGELFF
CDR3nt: TGCGCCAGCAGCCAGGCTGGACAGTTCACCGGGGAGCTGTTTTTT

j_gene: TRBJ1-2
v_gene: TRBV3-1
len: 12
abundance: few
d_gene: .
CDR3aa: CASSQDGPPYTF
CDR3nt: TGTGCCAGCAGCCAAGACGGACCTCCTTACACCTTC

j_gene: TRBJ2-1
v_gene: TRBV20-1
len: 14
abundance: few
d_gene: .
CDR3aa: CSAKEAVPSDEQFF
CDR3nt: TGCAGTGCCAAGGAGGCCGTCCCATCGGATGAGCAGTTCTTC

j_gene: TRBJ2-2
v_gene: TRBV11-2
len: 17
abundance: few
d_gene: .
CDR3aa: CASRAGQLGSNTGELFF
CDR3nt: TGTGCCAGCAGAGCCGGACAGCTTGGTTCGAACACCGGGGAGCTGTTTTTT

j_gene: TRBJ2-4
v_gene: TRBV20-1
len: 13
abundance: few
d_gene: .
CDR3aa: CSASAAAKNIQYF
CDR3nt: TGCAGTGCTAGCGCAGCTGCCAAAAACATTCAGTACTTC

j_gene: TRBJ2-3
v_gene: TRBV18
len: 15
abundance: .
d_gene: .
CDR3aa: CASSPRGIRPDTQYF
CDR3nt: TGTGCCAGCTCACCAAGGGGGATTCGGCCAGATACGCAGTATTTT

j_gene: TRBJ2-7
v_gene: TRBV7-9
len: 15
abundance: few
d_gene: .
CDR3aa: CASSLAGGPFYEQYF
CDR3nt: TGTGCCAGCAGCTTAGCGGGAGGACCCTTCTACGAGCAGTACTTC

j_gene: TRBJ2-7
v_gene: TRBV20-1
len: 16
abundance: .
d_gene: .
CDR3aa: CSARLPTGTPTYEQYF
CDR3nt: TGCAGTGCTAGACTCCCGACCGGGACTCCGACCTACGAGCAGTACTTC

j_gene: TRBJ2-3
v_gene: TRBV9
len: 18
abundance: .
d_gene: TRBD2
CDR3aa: CASSVAGGASGKTDTQYF
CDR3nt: TGTGCCAGCAGCGTAGCCGGGGGGGCTAGCGGGAAGACAGATACGCAGTATTTT

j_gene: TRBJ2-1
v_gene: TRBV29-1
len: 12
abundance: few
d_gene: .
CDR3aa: CSVEEAGLEQFF
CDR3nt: TGCAGCGTTGAGGAGGCTGGGCTTGAGCAGTTCTTC

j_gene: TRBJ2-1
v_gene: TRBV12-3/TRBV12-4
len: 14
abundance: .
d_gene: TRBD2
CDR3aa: CASSSTGTSIEQFF
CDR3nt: TGTGCCAGCAGCTCTACCGGGACTAGTATTGAGCAGTTCTTC

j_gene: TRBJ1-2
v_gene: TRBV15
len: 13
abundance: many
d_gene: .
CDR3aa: CATRGKQDYGYTF
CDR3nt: TGTGCCACCAGAGGGAAGCAAGACTATGGCTACACCTTC

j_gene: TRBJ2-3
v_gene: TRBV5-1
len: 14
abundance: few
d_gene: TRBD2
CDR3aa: CASSSSGKTDTQYF
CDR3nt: TGCGCCAGCAGCTCAAGCGGGAAGACAGATACGCAGTATTTT

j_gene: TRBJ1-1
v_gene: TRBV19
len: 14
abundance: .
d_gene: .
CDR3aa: CASSIRGDDTEAFF
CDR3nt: TGTGCCAGTAGTATTCGAGGGGATGACACTGAAGCTTTCTTT

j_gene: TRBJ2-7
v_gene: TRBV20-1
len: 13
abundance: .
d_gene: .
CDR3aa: CSAQLAPTYEQYF
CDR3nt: TGCAGTGCCCAGCTAGCGCCCACCTACGAGCAGTACTTC

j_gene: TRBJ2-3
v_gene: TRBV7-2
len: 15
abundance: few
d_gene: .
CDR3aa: CASSAIGASTDTQYF
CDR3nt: TGTGCCAGCAGCGCGATTGGGGCTAGCACAGATACGCAGTATTTT

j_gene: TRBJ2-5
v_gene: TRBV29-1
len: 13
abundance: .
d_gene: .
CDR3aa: CSVEDGSQETQYF
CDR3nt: TGCAGCGTTGAAGATGGTAGTCAGGAGACCCAGTACTTC

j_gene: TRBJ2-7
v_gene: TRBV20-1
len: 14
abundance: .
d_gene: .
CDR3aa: CSARAPTGSYEQYF
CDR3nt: TGCAGTGCTAGAGCCCCCACAGGGAGCTACGAGCAGTACTTC

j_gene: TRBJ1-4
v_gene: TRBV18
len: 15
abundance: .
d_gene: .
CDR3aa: CASSPQQTNNEKLFF
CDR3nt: TGTGCCAGCTCACCACAACAGACGAATAATGAAAAACTGTTTTTT

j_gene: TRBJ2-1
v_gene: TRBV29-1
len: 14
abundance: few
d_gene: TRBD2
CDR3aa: CSVEKAGAYNEQFF
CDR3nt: TGCAGCGTTGAAAAAGCGGGAGCTTACAATGAGCAGTTCTTC

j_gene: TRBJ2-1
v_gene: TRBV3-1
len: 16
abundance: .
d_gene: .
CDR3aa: CASSQGAGVVYNEQFF
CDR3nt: TGTGCCAGCAGCCAGGGGGCGGGAGTTGTCTACAATGAGCAGTTCTTC

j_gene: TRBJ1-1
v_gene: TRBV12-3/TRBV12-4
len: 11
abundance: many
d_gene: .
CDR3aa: CASSFMAEAFF
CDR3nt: TGTGCCAGCAGTTTTATGGCTGAAGCTTTCTTT

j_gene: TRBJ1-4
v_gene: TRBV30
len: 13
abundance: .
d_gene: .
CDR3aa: CAWSGTESSKLFF
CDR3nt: TGTGCCTGGAGTGGGACAGAGAGTTCCAAACTGTTTTTT

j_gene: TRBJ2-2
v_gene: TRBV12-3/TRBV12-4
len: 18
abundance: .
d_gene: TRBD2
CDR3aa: CTSSSGLGPSYNTGELFF
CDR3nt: TGTACCAGCAGTTCAGGACTAGGCCCTTCTTATAACACCGGGGAGCTGTTTTTT

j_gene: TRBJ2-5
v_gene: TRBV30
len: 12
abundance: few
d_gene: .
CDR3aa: CAWSPRRETQYF
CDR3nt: TGTGCCTGGAGTCCCCGGCGAGAGACCCAGTACTTC

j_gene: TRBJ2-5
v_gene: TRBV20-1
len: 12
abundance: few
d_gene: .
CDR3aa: CSANLQQETQYF
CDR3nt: TGCAGTGCTAATCTACAGCAAGAGACCCAGTACTTC

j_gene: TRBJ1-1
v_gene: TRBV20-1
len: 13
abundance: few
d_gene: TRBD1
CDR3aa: CSADRGQGLEAFF
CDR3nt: TGCAGTGCCGACCGGGGACAGGGTTTGGAAGCTTTCTTT

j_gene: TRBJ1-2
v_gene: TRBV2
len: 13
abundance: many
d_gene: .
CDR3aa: CASRGGEDYGYTF
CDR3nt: TGTGCCAGCAGGGGAGGGGAGGACTATGGCTACACCTTC

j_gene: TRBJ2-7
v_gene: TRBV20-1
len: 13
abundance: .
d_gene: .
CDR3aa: CSAGGQGLYEQYF
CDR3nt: TGCAGTGCTGGAGGACAAGGCCTCTACGAGCAGTACTTC

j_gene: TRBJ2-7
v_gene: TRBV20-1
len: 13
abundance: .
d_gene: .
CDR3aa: CSARVGLRGEQYF
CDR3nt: TGCAGTGCTAGAGTTGGCTTACGGGGCGAGCAGTACTTC

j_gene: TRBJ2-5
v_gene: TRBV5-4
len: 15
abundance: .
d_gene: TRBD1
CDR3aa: CASSYTGTGTLGQYF
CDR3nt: TGTGCCAGCAGCTATACCGGGACAGGGACTTTGGGCCAGTACTTC

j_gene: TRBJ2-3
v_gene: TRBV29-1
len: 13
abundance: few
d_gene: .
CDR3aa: CSVGGLSRDTQYF
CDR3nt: TGCAGCGTTGGAGGGCTTTCTAGAGATACGCAGTATTTT

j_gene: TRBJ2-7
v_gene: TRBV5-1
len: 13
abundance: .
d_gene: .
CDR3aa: CASSEGRQYEQYF
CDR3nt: TGCGCCAGCAGCGAGGGACGGCAATACGAGCAGTACTTC

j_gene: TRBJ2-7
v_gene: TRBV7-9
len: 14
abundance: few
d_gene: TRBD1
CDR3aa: CASSLAAGQDEQYF
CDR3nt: TGTGCCAGCAGCTTAGCCGCGGGACAGGATGAGCAGTACTTC

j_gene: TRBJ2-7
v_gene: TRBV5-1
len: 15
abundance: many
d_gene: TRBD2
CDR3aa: CASSLLAASSYEQYF
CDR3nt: TGCGCCAGCAGCTTACTAGCGGCTAGCTCCTACGAGCAGTACTTC